This T cell receptor beta chain was profiled in a study of a mutant IDH1 vaccine in newly diagnosed glioma (dated by TCRdb to the early 2020s). About the investigation overall: Of the roughly 34 treated patients, approximately 60% were male and about 38% were female, and the mean age was approximately 40 years. Before enrollment, patients had received standard therapy of radiotherapy alone, temozolomide alone, or radiochemotherapy with temozolomide; most received the combination. Peripheral blood was collected at six visits: V03 (baseline), V05, V07, V10, V12 and V13. Longitudinal TCRB deep sequencing was done for some 26 treated patients, wherever samples were available for exploratory analyses. General study outcomes and caveats: No apparent relationship was observed between pseudoprogression and alterations in the top peripheral T cell clonotypes detected by TCRB sequencing. It was noted by the authors that analyses of patient blood samples could not be reproduced owing to sample limitations. Immune responses induced by the vaccine were seen in around 93% of patients across multiple MHC alleles. PBMC samples for TCRB deep sequencing were selected based on availability.

Based on the germline V gene, the CDR1 and CDR2 sequences are SGHVS and FNYEAQ. V and J are truncated by 5 bases and 6 bases respectively, leaving an intervening sequence of 16 bases. Spanning cysteine to phenylalanine, the CDR3 consists of 14 amino acids. CDR3 DNA only is kept here, 42 bases in frame from base 1. The library relied on the immunoSEQ multiplex PCR assay. Rearranged TCR beta chain sequences were amplified using the hsTCRB Kit according to the manufacturer's protocol. An Illumina MiSeq was used to sequence the TCRB libraries. Per the original workflow: The proprietary platform of the kit vendor was used for demultiplexing, trimming and gene mapping. In its TCRdb copy, this immuneACCESS table keeps in-frame sequences only and misses some clones. Where compared with another copy, unresolved V genes explain less than half of these, and the others have no known cause. That table gives V, J and clone size, and the DNA gave D and trimming. For this sample the table gives tens of thousands of clones, of which less than 90% were detected only once. The ten largest clones take up around 5% of the sample.

Turning to this clone: Its antigen is not yet known. Nothing much larger sits one base from this clone, and base qualities are not available.

Reading the label with the study, this specimen's time point is: baseline, week 1 (first vaccination visit). What the treatment or condition label conveys for this sample: pre-vaccination baseline after standard-of-care therapy. Newly diagnosed WHO grade 3 or 4 IDH1-mutant astrocytomas showing loss of nuclear ATRX were present in the donors. The samples were drawn from NOA16, a multicentre, single-arm, open-label phase I trial in Germany that tested a mutant IDH1 peptide vaccine in humans for the first time. For immunogenicity testing, the blood drawn at visit V03 was used as the baseline sample. Genomic DNA for TCRB sequencing was extracted from EDTA blood using the DNeasy Blood and Tissue Kit.

The chain is assembled from TRBV7-6 and TRBJ1-2; perhaps TRBD1 is the D gene, with 5 bases matching. This specimen was PBMCs, taken from a glioma patient treated with radiotherapy, temozolomide or both. The sequence came from a woman aged 40 to 49 with glioma. The DNA sequence is as follows: TGTGCCAGCAGCCGCACCGAGGGACGGGATGGCTACACCTTC. Its amino acids are CASSRTEGRDGYTF.